The table lists the clone carrying this TCR beta chain with a count of one. This entry comes from a study of response to subunit inactivated influenza vaccine. Germline V gene data show CDR1 as MGHRA and CDR2 as YSYEKL. This CDR3 comprises 20 residues. V lost 3 bases to trimming and J lost 1 base; unmatched junction nucleotides: 11. One entry per CDR3 protein results from TCRdb running MiXCR on the RT-PCR reads. The profile covers some 150,000 distinct CDR3 sequences, with 12% appearing a single time and 29% taken by the ten largest. The same sample was also used in a study of T cells expressing NK-cell markers. That study adds: 5'RACE template switching built TCR beta cDNA with unique molecular identifiers. Among CD8+ T cells from six donors, dominant NKG2C+ clonotypes accounted for 1.0-7.0%.

This TCR was sampled from a man between 45 and 60 years old who received an inactivated influenza vaccine. The sample was CD8+ T cells sorted from PBMCs, taken roughly 12 days after vaccination. V is TRBV4-1 and J is TRBJ2-3, with 15 bases aligning to TRBD2. The CDR3 sequence is CASSHPGLAGGNYGTDTQYF. CDR3 nucleotide sequence: TGCGCCAGCAGCCACCCGGGACTAGCGGGGGGTAACTATGGCACAGATACGCAGTATTTT.